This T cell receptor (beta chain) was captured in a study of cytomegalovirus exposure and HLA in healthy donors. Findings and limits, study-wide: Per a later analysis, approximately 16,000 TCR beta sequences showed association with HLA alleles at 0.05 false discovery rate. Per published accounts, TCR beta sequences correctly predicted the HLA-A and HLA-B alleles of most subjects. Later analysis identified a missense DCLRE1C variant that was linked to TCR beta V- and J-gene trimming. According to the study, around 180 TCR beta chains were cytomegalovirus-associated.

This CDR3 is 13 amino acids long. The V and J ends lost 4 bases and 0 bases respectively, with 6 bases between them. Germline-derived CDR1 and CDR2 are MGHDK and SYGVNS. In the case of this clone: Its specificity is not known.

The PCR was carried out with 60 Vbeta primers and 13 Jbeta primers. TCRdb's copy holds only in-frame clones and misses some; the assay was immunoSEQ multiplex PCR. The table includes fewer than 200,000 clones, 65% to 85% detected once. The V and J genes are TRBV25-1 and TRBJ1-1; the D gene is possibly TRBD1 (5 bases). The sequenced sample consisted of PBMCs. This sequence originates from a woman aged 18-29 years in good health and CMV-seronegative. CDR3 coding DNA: TGTGCCAGCAGTGGACAGATGAACACTGAAGCTTTCTTT. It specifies CASSGQMNTEAFF.